A selection of T cell receptor beta chains follows, all from one sample in a study of blood T cell repertoires in COVID-19. Sequenced by immunoSEQ multiplex PCR; TCRdb stores in-frame clones only, minus some. Among roughly 120,000 clones listed, roughly 85% were seen once. The sequencing input was peripheral blood. Receptor source: a young man with acute or convalescent COVID-19. CDR3s include the opening cysteine and the closing phenylalanine or tryptophan. D genes are given only for firm matches. Clone size is given for some rows only: seen once, a few or many times, or a class if the clone is expanded.

>many|TRBV5-1|TRBJ1-4|.
CASSFLGAINEKLFF
TGCGCCAGCAGCTTCCTAGGGGCGATAAATGAAAAACTGTTTTTT
>.|TRBV11-2|TRBJ1-1|TRBD1
CASSLGQGSTEAFF
TGTGCCAGCAGCCTGGGACAGGGGAGCACTGAAGCTTTCTTT
>.|TRBV5-5|TRBJ2-3|TRBD1
CASSVTGGRADTQYF
TGTGCCAGCAGCGTGACAGGGGGCAGGGCAGATACGCAGTATTTT
>.|TRBV7-2|TRBJ2-2|.
CASRRDVVTGELFF
TGTGCCAGCAGGCGGGACGTGGTAACCGGGGAGCTGTTTTTT
>.|TRBV5-1|TRBJ1-3|TRBD1
CASSYTPGQGQDTIYF
TGCGCCAGCAGCTATACACCGGGACAGGGCCAAGACACCATATATTTT
>.|TRBV29-1|TRBJ1-1|.
CSGQGNTEAFF
TGCAGCGGTCAGGGTAACACTGAAGCTTTCTTT
>.|TRBV5-8|TRBJ1-5|.
CASSPVGGAFVNQPQHF
TGTGCCAGCAGCCCGGTGGGGGGGGCGTTTGTCAATCAGCCCCAGCATTTT
>.|TRBV27|TRBJ2-1|TRBD2
CASSLGGSGGPYNEQFF
TGTGCCAGCAGTCTGGGAGGGAGCGGGGGTCCCTACAATGAGCAGTTCTTC
>.|TRBV19|TRBJ2-1|TRBD2
CASSIGRGDEQFF
TGTGCCAGTAGTATCGGGCGGGGGGATGAGCAGTTCTTC
>.|TRBV15|TRBJ1-4|TRBD1
CATSTGQGNEKLFF
TGTGCCACCAGCACAGGACAGGGGAATGAAAAACTGTTTTTT
>.|TRBV5-8|TRBJ2-2|TRBD1
CASSRDRGSTGELFF
TGTGCCAGCAGCCGGGACAGGGGGAGCACCGGGGAGCTGTTTTTT
>few|TRBV5-1|TRBJ1-1|.
CASSLANSGGKAFF
TGCGCCAGCAGCTTGGCCAATTCTGGGGGCAAAGCTTTCTTT
>.|TRBV11-2|TRBJ1-1|TRBD1
CASSLGVGQGVNTEAFF
TGTGCCAGCAGCTTAGGGGTGGGGCAGGGGGTGAACACTGAAGCTTTCTTT
>.|TRBV5-5|TRBJ1-2|TRBD1
CASSPTGTGGGYTF
TGTGCCAGCAGCCCAACCGGGACAGGGGGCGGCTACACCTTC
>.|TRBV5-8|TRBJ1-6|TRBD1
CASSFGQGGNSPLHF
TGTGCCAGCAGCTTCGGACAGGGCGGGAATTCACCCCTCCACTTT